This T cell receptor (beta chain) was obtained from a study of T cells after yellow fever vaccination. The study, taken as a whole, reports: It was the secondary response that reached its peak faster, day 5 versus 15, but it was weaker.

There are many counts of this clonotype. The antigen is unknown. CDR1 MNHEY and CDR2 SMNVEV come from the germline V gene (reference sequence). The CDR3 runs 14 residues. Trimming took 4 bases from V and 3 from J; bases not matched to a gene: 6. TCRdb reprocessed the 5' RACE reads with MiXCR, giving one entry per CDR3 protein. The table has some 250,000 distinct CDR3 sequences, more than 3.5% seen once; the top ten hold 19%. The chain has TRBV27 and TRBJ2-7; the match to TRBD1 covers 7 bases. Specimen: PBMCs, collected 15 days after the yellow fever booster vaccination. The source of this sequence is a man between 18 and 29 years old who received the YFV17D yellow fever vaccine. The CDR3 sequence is CASSSSRDSYEQYF. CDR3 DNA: TGTGCCAGCAGTTCGTCCCGGGACAGCTACGAGCAGTACTTC.